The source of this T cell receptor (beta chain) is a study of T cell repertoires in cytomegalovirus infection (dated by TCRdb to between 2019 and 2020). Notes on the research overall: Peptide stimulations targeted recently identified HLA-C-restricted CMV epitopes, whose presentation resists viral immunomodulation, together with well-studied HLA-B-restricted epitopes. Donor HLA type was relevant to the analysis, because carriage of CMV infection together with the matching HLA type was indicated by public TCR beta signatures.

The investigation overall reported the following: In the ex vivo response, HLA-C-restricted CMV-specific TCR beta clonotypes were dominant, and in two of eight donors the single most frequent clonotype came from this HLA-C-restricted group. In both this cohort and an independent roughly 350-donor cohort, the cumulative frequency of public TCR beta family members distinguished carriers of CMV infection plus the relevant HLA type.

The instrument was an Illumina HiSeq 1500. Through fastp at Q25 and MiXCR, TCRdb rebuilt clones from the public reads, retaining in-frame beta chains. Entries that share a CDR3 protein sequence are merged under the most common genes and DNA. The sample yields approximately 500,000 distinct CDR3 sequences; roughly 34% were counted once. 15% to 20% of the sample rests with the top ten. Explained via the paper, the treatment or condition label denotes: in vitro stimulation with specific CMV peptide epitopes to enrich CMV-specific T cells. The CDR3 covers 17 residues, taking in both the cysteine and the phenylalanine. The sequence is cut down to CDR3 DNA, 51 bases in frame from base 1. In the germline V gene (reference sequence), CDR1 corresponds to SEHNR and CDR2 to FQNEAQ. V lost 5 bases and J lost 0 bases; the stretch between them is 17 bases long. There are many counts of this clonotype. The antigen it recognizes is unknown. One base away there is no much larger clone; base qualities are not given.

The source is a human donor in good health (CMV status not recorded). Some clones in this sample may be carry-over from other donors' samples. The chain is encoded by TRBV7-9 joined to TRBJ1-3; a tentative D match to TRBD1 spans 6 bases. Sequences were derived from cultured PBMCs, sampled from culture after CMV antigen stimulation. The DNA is TGTGCCAGCAGCCATATCCAGGGGCCTCGCTCTGGAAACACCATATATTTT. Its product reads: CASSHIQGPRSGNTIYF. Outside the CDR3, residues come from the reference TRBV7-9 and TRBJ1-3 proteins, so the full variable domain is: DTGVSQNPRHKITKRGQNVTFRCDPISEHNRLYWYRQTLGQGPEFLTYFQNEAQLEKSRLLSDRFSAERPKGSFSTLEIQRTEQGDSAMYLCASSHIQGPRSGNTIYFGEGSWLTVV.